What follows is one T cell receptor (beta chain) and its context. Its antigen is unknown. CDR3 size: 16 residues. Trimming cost V 4 bases and J 6 bases; bases outside gene matches: 15. Germline V gene lookup returns CDR1 SGHRS and CDR2 YFSETQ. These data originate in a study of cytomegalovirus exposure and HLA in healthy donors. The assay was immunoSEQ multiplex PCR, and TCRdb's table has in-frame clones only and misses some. Here the sample spans some 45,000 clones, roughly 90% being singletons. Study-level points and caveats: Some TCR beta chains (about 170 of them) were listed as cytomegalovirus-associated.

J is TRBJ1-2 and V is TRBV5-1, with TRBD1 identical over 7 bases. The sequencing sample was made of PBMCs. This sequence was found in a man aged 18 to 30 in good health and CMV-seronegative. CDR3 sequence reads: CASSVKPGQKGDGYTF. The DNA for the CDR3 is TGCGCCAGCAGCGTTAAACCGGGACAGAAAGGGGATGGCTACACCTTC.